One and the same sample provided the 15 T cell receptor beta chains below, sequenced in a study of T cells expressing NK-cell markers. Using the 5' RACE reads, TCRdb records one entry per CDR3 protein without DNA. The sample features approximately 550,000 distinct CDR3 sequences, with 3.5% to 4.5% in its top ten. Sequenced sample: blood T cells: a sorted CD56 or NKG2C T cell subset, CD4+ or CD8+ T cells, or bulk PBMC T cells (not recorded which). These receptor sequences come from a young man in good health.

The CDR3 loop reads CASSFLAGGEETQYF. V is TRBV12-3 or TRBV12-4 and J is TRBJ2-5; the D call of TRBD2 rests on TCRdb alone, since no DNA is present to check it. CDR3 length equals 15 residues.

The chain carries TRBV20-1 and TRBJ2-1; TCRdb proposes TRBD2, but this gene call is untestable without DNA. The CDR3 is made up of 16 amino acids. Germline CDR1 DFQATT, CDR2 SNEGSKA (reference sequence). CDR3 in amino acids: CSASSLAGPSYNEQFF.

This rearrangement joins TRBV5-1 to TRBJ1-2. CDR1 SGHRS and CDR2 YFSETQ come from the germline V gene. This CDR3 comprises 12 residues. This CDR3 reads CARTGRLYGYTF.

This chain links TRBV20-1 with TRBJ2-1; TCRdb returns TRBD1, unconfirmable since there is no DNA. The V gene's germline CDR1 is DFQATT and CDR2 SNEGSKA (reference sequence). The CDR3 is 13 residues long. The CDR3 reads CSAREGQGNEQFF.

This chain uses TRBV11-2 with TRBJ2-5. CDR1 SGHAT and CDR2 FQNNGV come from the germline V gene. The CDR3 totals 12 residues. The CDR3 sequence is CASSFIQETQYF.

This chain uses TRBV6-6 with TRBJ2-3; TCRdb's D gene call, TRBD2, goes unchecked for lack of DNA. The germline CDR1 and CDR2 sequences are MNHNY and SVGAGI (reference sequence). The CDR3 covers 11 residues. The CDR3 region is CASAEGDTQYF.

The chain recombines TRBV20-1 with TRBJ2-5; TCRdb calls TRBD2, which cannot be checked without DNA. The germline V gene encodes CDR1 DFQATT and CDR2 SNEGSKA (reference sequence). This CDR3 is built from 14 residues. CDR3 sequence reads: CSASSTSGLETQYF.

The CDR3 here is CASSQGTGTNQPQHF. This chain uses TRBV4-1 with TRBJ1-5; TCRdb's D gene call, TRBD1, goes unchecked for lack of DNA. The germline gives CDR1 MGHRA, CDR2 YSYEKL. The CDR3 runs to 15 residues.

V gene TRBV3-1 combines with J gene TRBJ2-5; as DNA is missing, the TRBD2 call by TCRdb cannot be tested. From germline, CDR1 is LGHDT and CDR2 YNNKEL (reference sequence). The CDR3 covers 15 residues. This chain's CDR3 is CASSQDQEGLETQYF.

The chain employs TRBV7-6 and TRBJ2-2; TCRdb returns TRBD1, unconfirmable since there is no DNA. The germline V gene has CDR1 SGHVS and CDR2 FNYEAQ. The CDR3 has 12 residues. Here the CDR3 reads CASRGQTGELFF.

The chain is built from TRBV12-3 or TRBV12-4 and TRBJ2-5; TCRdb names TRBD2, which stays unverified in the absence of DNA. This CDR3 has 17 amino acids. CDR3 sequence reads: CASSLGTSGRMVETQYF.

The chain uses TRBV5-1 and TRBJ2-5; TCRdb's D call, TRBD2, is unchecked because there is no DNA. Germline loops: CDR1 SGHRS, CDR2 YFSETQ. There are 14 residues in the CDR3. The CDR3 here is CASSLGGRGETQYF.

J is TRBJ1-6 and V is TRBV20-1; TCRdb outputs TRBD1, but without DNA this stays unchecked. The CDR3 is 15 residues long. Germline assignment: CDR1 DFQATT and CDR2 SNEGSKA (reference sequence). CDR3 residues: CSADNRGDIDSPLHF.

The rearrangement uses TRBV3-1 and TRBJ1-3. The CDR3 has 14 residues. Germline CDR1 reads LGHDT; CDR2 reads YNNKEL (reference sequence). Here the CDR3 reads CASSQVLDGNTIYF.

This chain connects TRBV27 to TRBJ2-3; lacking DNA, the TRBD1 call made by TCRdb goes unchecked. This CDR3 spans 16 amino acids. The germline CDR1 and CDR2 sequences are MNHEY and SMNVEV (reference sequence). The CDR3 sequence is CASSSATGTSTDTQYF.